This is a list of T cell receptor beta chains from one sample in a study of CD8+ T cells in alopecia areata. Sequencing was performed with immunoSEQ multiplex PCR; in TCRdb, only in-frame clones are kept and a portion is missing. The profile shows fewer than 100,000 clones, 40% to 45% of them singletons. Sequencing used CD4+ T cells sorted from blood. The receptors were sampled from a human donor with alopecia areata. The CDR3 runs from the conserved cysteine through the conserved F or W.

v_gene,j_gene,CDR3aa
TRBV30,TRBJ2-5,CAWSRGGEETQYF
TRBV5-6,TRBJ2-3,CASSGTGIRGEADTQYF
TRBV29-1,TRBJ2-3,CSVESGGGADTQYF
TRBV4-1,TRBJ1-2,CASSSSGANYGYTF
TRBV18,TRBJ2-7,CASSLYNEQYF
TRBV21-1,TRBJ2-1,CASSGAEFF
TRBV29-1,TRBJ2-1,CSVEDSTGGYYNEQFF
TRBV14,TRBJ2-7,CASSQDPRKQYF
TRBV14,TRBJ2-5,CASIWTSGSCETQYF
TRBV11-3,TRBJ2-3,CASSLDRGTDTQYF
TRBV29-1,TRBJ2-3,CSVALNTDTQYF
TRBV29-1,TRBJ2-3,CSAQVTDTQYF
TRBV30,TRBJ1-4,CAWSDDSRNEKLFF
TRBV5-1,TRBJ1-1,CASSPITDEAFF
TRBV30,TRBJ2-1,CAWSAGSSYNEQFF
TRBV27,TRBJ1-2,CASSGLQGLGGYTF
TRBV4-3,TRBJ1-5,CASSQELGTNQPQHF
TRBV5-1,TRBJ2-1,CASGLGVRWGDEQFF
TRBV20-1,TRBJ2-7,CSARAGYEQYF
TRBV6-6,TRBJ2-5,CASSSDLTQYF
TRBV29-1,TRBJ2-5,CSVPGLVLGTQYF
TRBV5-6,TRBJ2-2,CASSWDTNTGELFF
TRBV14,TRBJ1-2,CASSQLSMGYTF
TRBV2,TRBJ2-7,CASSRQGHEQYF
TRBV1,TRBJ2-1,CTSSQDKRSRWIWNEQFF
TRBV6-5,TRBJ2-2,CASTRLEGNGELFF
TRBV4-3,TRBJ2-7,CASSPRDRAYEQYF
TRBV10-3,TRBJ2-7,CAISEPGYQGEQYF
TRBV15,TRBJ1-6,CATGRPDNSPLHF
TRBV25-1,TRBJ2-1,CATGGLADYNEQFF
TRBV29-1,TRBJ2-1,CSVRVNNNEQFF
TRBV9,TRBJ2-3,CASSLLAGAYTDTQYF
TRBV28,TRBJ2-7,CASSFVGREQYF
TRBV29-1,TRBJ1-2,CSLSRTAPNYGYTF
TRBV7-9,TRBJ2-3,CASSSPPGTGRSDTQYF
TRBV29-1,TRBJ2-1,CSVGRRLAGGNEQFF
TRBV29-1,TRBJ2-3,CSADRETDTQYF
TRBV30,TRBJ2-7,CAWRHLAGAYEQYF
TRBV2,TRBJ1-1,CASSVGDRAAFF
TRBV29-1,TRBJ1-1,CSVRSRGTEAFF
TRBV29-1,TRBJ1-5,CSVGDRGSNQPQHF
TRBV29-1,TRBJ2-4,CSGQGENIQYF
TRBV19,TRBJ1-2,CASQRGLGYTF
TRBV29-1,TRBJ2-7,CSVGTRGIGEQYF